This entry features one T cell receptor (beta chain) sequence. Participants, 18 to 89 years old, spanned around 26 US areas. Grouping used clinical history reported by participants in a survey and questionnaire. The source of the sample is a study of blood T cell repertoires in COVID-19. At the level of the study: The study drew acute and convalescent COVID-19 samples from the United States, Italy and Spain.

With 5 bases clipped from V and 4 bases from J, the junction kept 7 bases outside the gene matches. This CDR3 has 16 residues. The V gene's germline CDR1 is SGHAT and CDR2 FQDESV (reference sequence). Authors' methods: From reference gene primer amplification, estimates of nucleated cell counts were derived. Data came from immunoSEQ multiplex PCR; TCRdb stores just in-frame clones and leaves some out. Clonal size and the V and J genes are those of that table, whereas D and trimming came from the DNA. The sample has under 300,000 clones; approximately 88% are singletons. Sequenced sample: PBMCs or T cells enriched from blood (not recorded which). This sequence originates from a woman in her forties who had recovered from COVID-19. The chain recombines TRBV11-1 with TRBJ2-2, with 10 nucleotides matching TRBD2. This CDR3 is CASSKSGGAGTGELFF. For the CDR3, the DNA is TGTGCCAGCAGCAAAAGCGGGGGGGCTGGCACCGGGGAGCTGTTTTTT. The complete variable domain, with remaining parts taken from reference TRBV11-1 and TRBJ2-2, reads EAEVAQSPRYKITEKSQAVAFWCDPISGHATLYWYRQILGQGPELLVQFQDESVVDDSQLPKDRFSAERLKGVDSTLKIQPAELGDSAMYLCASSKSGGAGTGELFFGEGSRLTVL.